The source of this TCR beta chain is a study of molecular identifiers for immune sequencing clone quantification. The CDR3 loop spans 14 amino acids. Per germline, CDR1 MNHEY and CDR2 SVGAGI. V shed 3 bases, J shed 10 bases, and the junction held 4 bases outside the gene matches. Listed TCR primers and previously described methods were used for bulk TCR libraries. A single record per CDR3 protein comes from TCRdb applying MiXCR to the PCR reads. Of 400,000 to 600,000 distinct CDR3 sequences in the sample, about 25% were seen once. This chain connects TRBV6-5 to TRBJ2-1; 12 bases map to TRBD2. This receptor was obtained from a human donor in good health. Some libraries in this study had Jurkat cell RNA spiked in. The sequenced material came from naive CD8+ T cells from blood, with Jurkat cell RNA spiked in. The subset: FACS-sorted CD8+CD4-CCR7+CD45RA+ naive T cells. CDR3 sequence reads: CASSYGLAGGEQFF. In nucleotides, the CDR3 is TGTGCCAGCAGTTATGGGCTAGCGGGAGGGGAGCAGTTCTTC.